These 31 T cell receptor beta chains came from one sample sequenced in a study of early T cells in non-severe SARS-CoV-2 infection (dated by TCRdb to about 2021). The library was obtained by 5' RACE. Sequencer: NextSeq 500. TCRdb reran the public reads through fastp at Q25 and MiXCR, keeping productive beta chains. Every distinct CDR3 protein forms one entry, paired with its most common genes and DNA. The sample table records about 87,000 distinct CDR3 sequences; 13% to 15% of these occur just once. In total, the top ten clones hold under 6.5% of the sample. Specimen: whole blood. The receptors stem from an adult who was a healthcare worker with PCR-confirmed SARS-CoV-2 infection or an uninfected control (not recorded which).

This clonotype appeared many times. This chain links TRBV6-6 with TRBJ2-7; 7 bases are shared with TRBD1. Germline V gives CDR1 MNHNY, CDR2 SVGAGI (reference sequence). The ends lost 7 bases at V and 5 bases at J; junction bases unmatched: 5. The CDR3 extends over 12 amino acids. The CDR3 bases are TGTGCCAGCACCAAAACAGGGGACGAGCAGTACTTC. It codes for CASTKTGDEQYF.

This clonotype was observed a handful of times. The J gene is TRBJ2-2, the V gene TRBV27, with 11 bases that match TRBD2. This CDR3 spans 14 amino acids. Trimming at V came to 4 bases and at J to 7 bases, leaving 2 bases not matched to a gene. The germline V gene has CDR1 MNHEY and CDR2 SMNVEV (reference sequence). The CDR3: CASSWGTSGGELFF. The CDR3, as DNA: TGTGCCAGCAGTTGGGGGACTAGCGGCGGGGAGCTGTTTTTT.

The genes are TRBV6-4 and TRBJ2-2; 7 nucleotides line up with TRBD2. The CDR3 totals 17 residues. Losses at the gene ends were 0 bases for V and 3 bases for J; bases not matched to a gene: 7. CDR1 is MRHNA and CDR2 is SNTAGT in the germline V gene. The CDR3 DNA sequence: TGTGCCAGCAGTGACTCGTCCCGGGGGGTCGACACCGGGGAGCTGTTTTTT. The encoded protein is CASSDSSRGVDTGELFF.

This clonotype was detected only a few times. V is TRBV27 and J is TRBJ2-7, with unresolved D. This CDR3 contains 15 residues. V lost 2 bases and J 3 bases, leaving 14 bases between the germline ends. Germline values: CDR1 MNHEY, CDR2 SMNVEV (reference sequence). CDR3 nucleotides: TGTGCCAGCAGTTTAGTAAGTGGTTTGGGCTACGAGCAGTACTTC. Translated, it gives CASSLVSGLGYEQYF.

The chain has TRBV12-3 or TRBV12-4 and TRBJ2-5, with D perhaps matching TRBD1 or TRBD2 (5 bases each). V was clipped by 3 bases and J by 2 bases, with 13 bases between them. The CDR3 loop spans 15 amino acids. CDR3 in DNA: TGTGCCAGCAGTTTGGGGCCGGGACCACAAGAGACCCAGTACTTC. Encoded protein: CASSLGPGPQETQYF.

This clonotype was recorded many times. The V gene is TRBV12-3 or TRBV12-4, the J gene TRBJ2-2, with D perhaps TRBD1 (5 bases). The CDR3 runs 14 residues. Trimming removed 8 bases from V and 4 bases from J, with 14 bases in between. CDR3 amino acids: CASVQGASTGELFF. CDR3 DNA sequence: TGTGCCAGCGTGCAAGGGGCGAGCACCGGGGAGCTGTTTTTT.

This clonotype was counted between two and nine times. V is TRBV5-8 and J is TRBJ2-4, with 11 positions matching TRBD1. V trimming: 1 base; J trimming: 6 bases; junction bases outside the gene matches: 3. The CDR3 covers 15 residues. Germline V gives CDR1 SGHTS, CDR2 YDEGEE. The CDR3 sequence is CASSLLGQGVNIQYF. DNA of the CDR3: TGTGCCAGCAGCTTGCTGGGACAGGGGGTAAACATTCAGTACTTC.

The gene calls are TRBV18 and TRBJ2-5; the D is unclear. The CDR3 is made up of 12 amino acids. The ends were cut back, 3 bases at V and 5 bases at J, with 7 bases in the middle. Germline lookup yields CDR1 KGHSH and CDR2 LQKENI. The CDR3 DNA reads as TGTGCCAGCTCACCGATTGCGGAGACCCAGTACTTC. Protein: CASSPIAETQYF.

The table lists this clonotype with many counts. The rearrangement joins TRBV20-1 to TRBJ2-2; TRBD2 agrees at 11 bases. Germline V gene data show CDR1 as DFQATT and CDR2 as SNEGSKA (reference sequence). The CDR3 runs to 17 residues. J lost 5 bases, V lost 0 bases, and 8 bases had no gene match. Written as DNA, the CDR3 is TGCAGTGCTAGAGATCAACTAGCGGGGGAGTTGACCGGGGAGCTGTTTTTT. Protein sequence: CSARDQLAGELTGELFF.

The table lists this clonotype with a few counts. The chain combines TRBV7-2 with TRBJ1-5; no definite D call. The CDR3 sequence is 14 residues long. Between the trimmed V and J ends, which lost 6 bases and 4 bases, there was a span of 13 bases. The germline V gene has CDR1 SGHTA and CDR2 FQGNSA. CDR3 in DNA: TGTGCCAGCAGAACCAACCCCTTAAATCAGCCCCAGCATTTT. Translating it yields CASRTNPLNQPQHF.

This clonotype was observed a few times. In nucleotides, the CDR3 is TGTGCCAGCAGCAGGGAAGGAGCGGGAGCAGATACGCAGTATTTT. Its protein is CASSREGAGADTQYF. The chain has TRBV28 and TRBJ2-3; 8 bases are shared with TRBD2. V lost 6 bases and J lost 4; bases outside the gene matches: 9. This CDR3 contains 15 residues. Looked up from germline, CDR1 is MDHEN and CDR2 is SYDVKM.

The table lists this clonotype with a few counts. This chain links TRBV5-1 with TRBJ2-3, with D unresolved. This CDR3 has 14 residues. The ends were cut back, 1 base at V and 2 bases at J, with 8 bases in the middle. Looked up from germline, CDR1 is SGHRS and CDR2 is YFSETQ. Written as DNA, the CDR3 is TGCGCCAGCAGCTTGAACAGATACACAGATACGCAGTATTTT. It specifies CASSLNRYTDTQYF.

The chain combines TRBV11-2 with TRBJ1-4; 8 positions agree with TRBD1. Germline CDR1 reads SGHAT; CDR2 reads FQNNGV. This CDR3 is 14 amino acids long. V shed 3 bases and J 10 bases; nucleotides not matched to a gene: 7. The CDR3 loop reads CASSFGQGASKLFF. In DNA, the CDR3 is TGTGCCAGCAGCTTCGGACAGGGAGCCTCAAAACTGTTTTTT.

This clonotype has at least ten counts. The chain recombines TRBV6-2 or TRBV6-3 with TRBJ2-5; perhaps TRBD2 as D (5 bases). V gave up 2 bases and J gave up 2 bases, with 9 bases separating them. CDR3 length: 14 amino acids. Germline CDR1 MNHEY, CDR2 SVGEGT. CDR3 sequence: CASSYPRGQETQYF. DNA for the CDR3: TGTGCCAGCAGTTACCCCCGGGGACAAGAGACCCAGTACTTC.

With regard to this clonotype: The junction shows a germline mismatch at one end, possibly a read error. V and J are TRBV11-2 and TRBJ2-7, with 7 positions matching TRBD1. Germline V CDR1 and CDR2: SGHAT, FQNNGV. The CDR3 extends over 12 amino acids. DNA for the CDR3: TGTGCCAGCAGCATAACACAGGGGAATTCCACCTTC. Protein: CASSITQGNSTF. Together with reference TRBV11-2 and TRBJ2-7, the CDR3 gives the full variable domain: EAGVAQSPRYKIIEKRQSVAFWCNPISGHATLYWYQQILGQGPKLLIQFQNNGVVDDSQLPKDRFSAERLKGVDSTLKIQPAKLEDSAVYLCASSITQGNSTFGPGTRLTVT.

This clonotype has a count of ten or more. The chain carries TRBV5-6 and TRBJ1-2; D not resolved. Germline CDR1 is SGHDT and CDR2 is YYEEEE. CDR3 length equals 16 residues. The ends were cut back, 2 bases at V and 3 bases at J, with 17 bases in the middle. CDR3 sequence reads: CASSLKWQRRDYGYTF. Here the CDR3 DNA reads TGTGCCAGCAGCTTAAAGTGGCAGAGGAGGGACTATGGCTACACCTTC.

The V and J genes are TRBV28 and TRBJ1-4, with 7 bases identical to TRBD1. Germline-derived CDR1 and CDR2 are MDHEN and SYDVKM. Trimming at V came to 8 bases and at J to 6 bases, leaving 9 bases not matched to a gene. The CDR3 runs 14 residues. This CDR3 is CASGGQAGDEKLFF. The CDR3 DNA reads TGTGCCAGCGGCGGACAGGCGGGGGATGAAAAACTGTTTTTT.

The gene calls are TRBV7-2 and TRBJ2-5; TRBD2 agrees at 8 bases. Germline CDR1 is SGHTA and CDR2 is FQGNSA. V was pared by 4 bases and J by 0 bases, with 7 bases of the junction left unmatched. The CDR3 runs to 16 residues. This CDR3 is CASSSLGGGYQETQYF. DNA for the CDR3: TGTGCCAGCAGCTCCCTCGGCGGGGGGTACCAAGAGACCCAGTACTTC.

This clonotype has more than one count but fewer than ten. V usage is TRBV27 and J usage is TRBJ1-6; D remains ambiguous. The CDR3 runs 14 residues. Germline loops: CDR1 MNHEY, CDR2 SMNVEV (reference sequence). V lost 4 bases and J lost 0, with 4 bases in between. The CDR3 region is CASSWYSYNSPLHF. CDR3 sequence (DNA): TGTGCCAGCAGTTGGTACTCCTATAATTCACCCCTCCACTTT.

The genes are TRBV29-1 and TRBJ1-1; D may be TRBD1 (5 bases). The V end lost 3 bases, the J end lost 1 base, and 12 bases lay between the germline ends. This CDR3 comprises 14 residues. Germline CDR1 reads SQVTM; CDR2 reads ANQGSEA. The CDR3 spells CSVEGPGQNTEAFF. The CDR3 nucleotides are TGCAGCGTTGAGGGACCCGGACAGAACACTGAAGCTTTCTTT.

The chain uses TRBV5-1 and TRBJ1-2; 7 bases map to TRBD1. The CDR3 covers 13 residues. Trimming at V came to 0 bases and at J to 8 bases, leaving 4 bases not matched to a gene. The germline CDR1 and CDR2 sequences are SGHRS and YFSETQ. For the CDR3, the DNA is TGCGCCAGCAGCTTGGGACAGGGAGGCGGCTACACCTTC. It encodes CASSLGQGGGYTF.

This clonotype was detected many times. The CDR3, as DNA: TGTGCCAGCAGCTTAGCGCCACTAGCGGGGGGGCGAGGGATTGCAGATACGCAGTATTTT. The encoded protein is CASSLAPLAGGRGIADTQYF. The chain joins TRBV7-2 to TRBJ2-3; TRBD2 aligns across 13 bases. V lost 0 bases to trimming and J lost 4 bases; unmatched junction nucleotides: 13. The CDR3 sequence is 20 residues long. Germline V gives CDR1 SGHTA, CDR2 FQGNSA.

This clonotype has only a few counts. The V gene is TRBV6-4, the J gene TRBJ2-2, with D possibly called TRBD1 or TRBD2 (5 bases each). Trimming took off 6 bases at V and 4 bases at J, with 18 bases between the two ends. Germline CDR1 MRHNA, CDR2 SNTAGT. CDR3 length: 16 amino acids. CDR3 residues: CASSASLGAGTGELFF. For the CDR3, the DNA is TGTGCCAGCAGCGCCAGTCTCGGGGCTGGCACCGGGGAGCTGTTTTTT.

The gene calls are TRBV24-1 and TRBJ1-4, with TRBD1 identical over 8 bases. Germline V gene sequence: CDR1 KGHDR, CDR2 SFDVKD. V lost 7 bases to trimming and J lost 5 bases; unmatched junction nucleotides: 5. This CDR3 is 14 amino acids long. The DNA for the CDR3 is TGTGCCACCAGCCCCCGGACAGGGAATGAAAAACTGTTTTTT. Protein: CATSPRTGNEKLFF.

The J gene is TRBJ2-7, the V gene TRBV3-1, with 9 bases lining up with TRBD1. The CDR3 consists of 15 residues. V lost 6 bases to trimming and J lost 0 bases; unmatched junction nucleotides: 6. CDR1 is LGHDT, CDR2 YNNKEL, per germline (reference sequence). The CDR3 loop is CASSPGTGSSYEQYF. The CDR3 DNA is TGTGCCAGCAGTCCCGGGACAGGGAGCTCCTACGAGCAGTACTTC.

This chain uses TRBV6-2 or TRBV6-3 with TRBJ1-2; D remains ambiguous. This CDR3 is built from 11 residues. Deletions cut 6 bases from V and 8 bases from J, with 10 bases between. CDR1 MNHEY and CDR2 SVGEGT come from the germline V gene. The CDR3 DNA follows: TGTGCCAGCAGCCAAGGCCGGGGCTACACCTTC. It yields the protein CASSQGRGYTF.

The V gene is TRBV29-1, the J gene TRBJ1-1; 9 positions match TRBD1. After removal of 6 bases from V and 1 base from J, the junction contained 6 bases not matched to a gene. Germline values: CDR1 SQVTM, CDR2 ANQGSEA. The CDR3 totals 14 residues. The CDR3 here is CSVGQGLANTEAFF. The CDR3 DNA is TGCAGCGTCGGACAGGGGTTAGCGAACACTGAAGCTTTCTTT.

In this sample, this clonotype turned up a few times. V usage is TRBV21-1 and J usage is TRBJ2-7. TRBV21-1 is marked as a pseudogene. CDR3 size: 13 residues. The chain's CDR3 is CASSKPRRGEQYF. The DNA of the CDR3 is TGTGCCAGCAGCAAACCCCGACGTGGCGAGCAGTACTTC.

This clonotype was counted only a few times. V and J are TRBV7-2 and TRBJ2-2; the D gene is possibly TRBD1 (7 bases). Trimming stripped 0 bases from V and 3 bases from J, with 8 bases between. There are 15 residues in the CDR3. The germline CDR1 and CDR2 sequences are SGHTA and FQGNSA. The CDR3: CASSLARGDTGELFF. In DNA, the CDR3 is TGTGCCAGCAGCTTAGCCAGGGGGGACACCGGGGAGCTGTTTTTT.

Only a few counts were recorded for this clonotype. The rearrangement links TRBV6-4 to TRBJ1-5, with a weak D call TRBD1 (5 bases). Germline V CDR1 and CDR2: MRHNA, SNTAGT. This CDR3 has 15 residues. Trimming pared 4 bases from V and 5 bases from J, leaving 15 bases between. CDR3 sequence reads: CASSATGGSDQPQHF. The DNA for the CDR3 is TGTGCCAGCAGTGCCACCGGGGGGTCAGATCAGCCCCAGCATTTT.

V usage is TRBV11-1 and J usage is TRBJ2-5, with D tentatively TRBD2 (5 bases). Per the germline V gene, CDR1 is SGHAT and CDR2 is FQDESV (reference sequence). V was clipped by 8 bases and J by 1 base, with 17 bases between them. There are 15 residues in the CDR3. Written as DNA, the CDR3 is TGTGCCAGCCAAAGACTACAGATAAGCCAAGAGACCCAGTACTTC. This codes for CASQRLQISQETQYF.